The 3 T cell receptor beta chains reported below all come from one sample, sequenced in a study of T cell responses to AZD1222 COVID-19 vaccine. Assay used: immunoSEQ multiplex PCR; TCRdb lists only in-frame clones, some missing. The table includes about 91,000 clones, 80% to 95% detected once. The sequencing used peripheral blood, collected 28 days after the second AZD1222 dose. The receptors were sampled from an adult who received the AZD1222 COVID-19 vaccine.

The chain recombines TRBV12-2 with TRBJ2-7; the table's D gene call, TRBD1, was not cross checked with the DNA. TRBV12-2 is a documented pseudogene. This CDR3 has 14 residues. The CDR3 bases are TGTGCAAGTCGCTTACAGGACAGTTTCTACGAGCAGTACTTC. This codes for CASRLQDSFYEQYF.

The chain has TRBV5-3 and TRBJ2-5, with D maybe TRBD1 (5 bases). TRBV5-3 falls under the ORF class, with uncertain function. CDR3 length equals 16 residues. V gave up 4 bases and J gave up 0 bases, with 16 bases separating them. The CDR3 nucleotides read TGTGCCAGAAGCCATCGTGGGGCCAACTACCAAGAGACCCAGTACTTC. This translates into CARSHRGANYQETQYF.

This clone was observed a single time. J is TRBJ1-2 and V is TRBV6-5; D remains unclear. The CDR3 loop spans 15 amino acids. From germline, CDR1 is MNHEY and CDR2 SVGAGI. The ends were cut back, 2 bases at V and 4 bases at J, with 14 bases in the middle. The CDR3 loop reads CASSYMLGIGYGYTF. The DNA for the CDR3 is TGTGCCAGCAGTTACATGTTAGGGATTGGCTATGGCTACACCTTC.